One and the same sample provided the 21 T cell receptor beta chains below, sequenced in a study of a mutant IDH1 vaccine in newly diagnosed glioma. The time point denotes: baseline, week 1 (first vaccination visit). Treatment meaning: pre-vaccination baseline after standard-of-care therapy. The method was immunoSEQ multiplex PCR; TCRdb's version includes in-frame clones alone and lacks a portion of them. This sample has roughly 25,000 clones, with 93% found just once. The sequencing used PBMCs, collected from a glioma patient treated with radiotherapy, temozolomide or both. The receptors stem from a middle-aged man with glioma.

The chain is built from TRBV5-4 and TRBJ2-7; 10 nucleotides match TRBD2. With V trimmed by 3 bases and J by 3 bases, 6 bases remained unmatched. The germline CDR1 and CDR2 sequences are SGHNT and YYREEE (reference sequence). This CDR3 is 15 amino acids long. In nucleotides, the CDR3 is TGTGCCAGCAGCTATCTAGCGGGAGCTGGCTACGAGCAGTACTTC. Its translation: CASSYLAGAGYEQYF.

This clone was detected only once. V is TRBV5-4 and J is TRBJ2-5; TRBD1 might be the D (6 bases). The DNA end is a closer match to TRBJ2-7, so the J assignment may be wrong. The CDR3 runs 13 residues. From germline, CDR1 is SGHNT and CDR2 YYREEE (reference sequence). In nucleotides, the CDR3 is TGTGCCAGCGGTTATGGACAGACCTACGAGCAGTACTTC. Protein sequence: CASGYGQTYEQYF.

This clone has more than one count but fewer than ten. The chain has TRBV19 and TRBJ1-2, with TRBD1 identical over 9 bases. Per the germline V gene, CDR1 is LNHDA and CDR2 is SQIVND (reference sequence). The CDR3 runs to 14 residues. Trimming cost V 2 bases and J 6 bases; bases outside gene matches: 4. This chain's CDR3 is CASSILNRGHGYTF. The CDR3 coding sequence is TGTGCCAGTAGTATACTAAACAGGGGGCATGGCTACACCTTC.

The chain joins TRBV7-2 to TRBJ1-2; a weak D match, TRBD1 (5 bases). This CDR3 comprises 16 residues. From germline, CDR1 is SGHTA and CDR2 FQGNSA. V dropped 0 bases and J dropped 8 bases, with 19 bases sitting between them. CDR3 in amino acids: CASSLAGVREGHGYTF. For the CDR3, the DNA is TGTGCCAGCAGCTTAGCGGGGGTCAGGGAAGGGCACGGCTACACCTTC.

The chain carries TRBV5-1 and TRBJ1-1; 7 bases fit TRBD1. Germline V CDR1 and CDR2: SGHRS, YFSETQ. The CDR3 covers 14 residues. After removal of 1 base from V and 4 bases from J, the junction contained 4 bases not matched to a gene. CDR3 in amino acids: CASSLTGEFTEAFF. In nucleotides, the CDR3 is TGCGCCAGCAGCTTGACAGGGGAATTCACTGAAGCTTTCTTT.

The CDR3 here is CASSSPSYEQYF. CDR3 in DNA: TGCGCCAGCAGCTCTCCTTCCTACGAGCAGTACTTC. The chain recombines TRBV5-1 with TRBJ2-7; no clear D. Trimming removed 3 bases from V and 1 base from J, with 5 bases in between. The V gene's germline CDR1 is SGHRS and CDR2 YFSETQ. CDR3 length equals 12 residues.

The chain links TRBV19 to TRBJ2-3; tentatively, D is TRBD1 or TRBD2 (5 bases each). The CDR3 length is 13 residues. Trimming shortened V by 11 bases and J by 0 bases, and 12 bases separated the two germline ends. In germline, CDR1 is LNHDA, CDR2 SQIVND (reference sequence). Here the CDR3 DNA reads TGTGCCGGGGCAAGGACTAGCACAGATACGCAGTATTTT. Translating gives CAGARTSTDTQYF.

The rearrangement joins TRBV18 to TRBJ2-3; the D gene could be TRBD1 or TRBD2 (5 bases each). The CDR3 spans 13 residues. V lost 6 bases, J lost 2 bases, and 9 bases lay in between. From germline, CDR1 is KGHSH and CDR2 LQKENI. The CDR3: CASSRDLTDTQYF. The CDR3 DNA sequence: TGTGCCAGCTCCCGGGACCTCACAGATACGCAGTATTTT. The full variable domain, completed using reference TRBV18 and TRBJ2-3, is NAGVMQNPRHLVRRRGQEARLRCSPMKGHSHVYWYRQLPEEGLKFMVYLQKENIIDESGMPKERFSAEFPKEGPSILRIQQVVRGDSAAYFCASSRDLTDTQYFGPGTRLTVL.

The J gene is TRBJ2-3, the V gene TRBV11-3; a possible D gene is TRBD2 (5 bases). The CDR3 runs to 14 residues. Germline CDR1 SGHNT, CDR2 YENEEA. The V end lost 3 bases, the J end lost 6 bases, and 13 bases lay between the germline ends. For the CDR3, the DNA is TGTGCCAGCAGCTTCGGGATTAGTGACGATACGCAGTATTTT. Translated: CASSFGISDDTQYF. The whole variable domain, filled in from reference TRBV11-3 and TRBJ2-3, reads EAGVVQSPRYKIIEKKQPVAFWCNPISGHNTLYWYLQNLGQGPELLIRYENEEAVDDSQLPKDRFSAERLKGVDSTLKIQPAELGDSAVYLCASSFGISDDTQYFGPGTRLTVL.

The chain carries TRBV9 and TRBJ1-5; D unclear. V was shortened by 0 bases and J by 4 bases, with 11 bases between the two germline ends. The CDR3 is 15 residues long. Germline V CDR1 and CDR2: SGDLS, YYNGEE. CDR3 sequence: CASSVGLLGNQPQHF. CDR3 bases: TGTGCCAGCAGCGTAGGGTTATTGGGGAATCAGCCCCAGCATTTT. The whole variable domain, filled in from reference TRBV9 and TRBJ1-5, reads DSGVTQTPKHLITATGQRVTLRCSPRSGDLSVYWYQQSLDQGLQFLIQYYNGEERAKGNILERFSAQQFPDLHSELNLSSLELGDSALYFCASSVGLLGNQPQHFGDGTRLSIL.

The chain carries TRBV5-1 and TRBJ2-2, with a weak D call TRBD1 (5 bases). Germline lookup yields CDR1 SGHRS and CDR2 YFSETQ. This CDR3 spans 15 amino acids. V was pared by 1 base and J by 4 bases, with 11 bases between. CDR3 amino acids: CASSLYGAATGELFF. The CDR3 DNA reads as TGCGCCAGCAGCTTGTATGGGGCGGCCACCGGGGAGCTGTTTTTT. Looking up the rest from reference TRBV5-1 and TRBJ2-2 gives the full variable domain: KAGVTQTPRYLIKTRGQQVTLSCSPISGHRSVSWYQQTPGQGLQFLFEYFSETQRNKGNFPGRFSGRQFSNSRSEMNVSTLELGDSALYLCASSLYGAATGELFFGEGSRLTVL.

V is TRBV11-3 and J is TRBJ2-1; TRBD2 matches 8 bases. The trim removed 5 bases at V and 9 bases at J, leaving 15 bases unmatched. CDR1 SGHNT and CDR2 YENEEA come from the germline V gene. The CDR3 totals 16 residues. The DNA of the CDR3 is TGTGCCAGCAGCACAGGTCGGGGGGGGGCGAGAAGTGAGCAGTTCTTC. Residues: CASSTGRGGARSEQFF.

This chain uses TRBV7-8 with TRBJ1-1; D is possibly TRBD1 (6 bases). The V and J ends lost 2 bases and 3 bases respectively, with 16 bases between them. Germline V gene lookup returns CDR1 SGHVS and CDR2 FQNEAQ. This CDR3 region has 16 residues. CDR3 sequence: CASSLPPAGDDTEAFF. In DNA, the CDR3 is TGTGCCAGCAGCTTACCCCCGGCAGGGGATGACACTGAAGCTTTCTTT.

The V call is TRBV18, the J call TRBJ2-2; no reliable D call. Germline V gene sequence: CDR1 KGHSH, CDR2 LQKENI. The CDR3 consists of 12 residues. Trimming took 4 bases from V and 5 from J, leaving 5 bases between them. This CDR3 reads CASSLLTGELFF. The CDR3 coding sequence is TGTGCCAGCTCACTCCTAACCGGGGAGCTGTTTTTT.

The genes are TRBV6-6 and TRBJ1-2; 8 bases match TRBD1. With 2 bases clipped from V and 2 bases from J, the junction kept 4 bases outside the gene matches. This CDR3 comprises 15 residues. CDR1 is MNHNY, CDR2 SVGAGI, per germline (reference sequence). As DNA, the CDR3 is TGTGCCAGCAGTTACCCCGGACAGGGAAACTATGGCTACACCTTC. As protein: CASSYPGQGNYGYTF.

The rearrangement links TRBV11-3 to TRBJ1-2; 9 nucleotides match TRBD1. Germline trimming cut 1 base from V and 5 bases from J; bases unmatched to any gene: 8. Per germline, CDR1 SGHNT and CDR2 YENEEA. This CDR3 comprises 16 residues. The CDR3 DNA follows: TGTGCCAGCAGCTTAGGAGGACGGACAGGGGCGTATGGCTACACCTTC. It translates to CASSLGGRTGAYGYTF. The full variable domain, in which reference TRBV11-3 and TRBJ1-2 provide the parts outside the CDR3, is EAGVVQSPRYKIIEKKQPVAFWCNPISGHNTLYWYLQNLGQGPELLIRYENEEAVDDSQLPKDRFSAERLKGVDSTLKIQPAELGDSAVYLCASSLGGRTGAYGYTFGSGTRLTVV.

The CDR3 nucleotides read TGTGCCAGTAGTATAGCCGCGAACACCGGGGAGCTGTTTTTT. Translating it yields CASSIAANTGELFF. The chain is built from TRBV19 and TRBJ2-2; the D is unclear. V was clipped by 1 base and J by 0 bases, with 3 bases between them. The CDR3 consists of 14 residues. CDR1 and CDR2 (germline): LNHDA, SQIVND (reference sequence).

The rearrangement links TRBV6-6 to TRBJ2-7, with a tentative D call TRBD2 (5 bases). The germline CDR1 and CDR2 sequences are MNHNY and SVGAGI (reference sequence). The CDR3 sequence is 16 residues long. V dropped 4 bases and J dropped 0 bases, with 16 bases sitting between them. CDR3 nucleotide sequence: TGTGCCAGCAGTTCGCCGTCGACGGGGATCTCCTACGAGCAGTACTTC. Its protein product is CASSSPSTGISYEQYF.

The CDR3 DNA reads as TGTGCCTGGGGGTATGGAGAGAACAATCAGCCCCAGCATTTT. This gives the protein CAWGYGENNQPQHF. The chain recombines TRBV30 with TRBJ1-5; D gene unclear. V lost 5 bases and J lost 3, with 14 bases in between. The V gene's germline CDR1 is GTSNPN and CDR2 SVGIG (reference sequence). The CDR3 totals 14 residues.

The chain employs TRBV11-2 and TRBJ2-3; D call uncertain. Trimming cost V 2 bases and J 0 bases, with 9 bases left between them. Germline CDR1 and CDR2: SGHAT and FQNNGV. The length of the CDR3 is 15 residues. CDR3 bases: TGTGCCAGCAGCTTAAAACCCACGAGCACAGATACGCAGTATTTT. Protein: CASSLKPTSTDTQYF.

This rearrangement joins TRBV5-1 to TRBJ2-1; 12 nucleotides match TRBD2. V trimming: 4 bases; J trimming: 0 bases; junction bases outside the gene matches: 8. The CDR3 contains 18 residues. Germline V CDR1 and CDR2: SGHRS, YFSETQ. The CDR3 nucleotides read TGCGCCAGCAGCACCGCTAGCGGGGGGGCCAGCTCCTACAATGAGCAGTTCTTC. It encodes CASSTASGGASSYNEQFF.